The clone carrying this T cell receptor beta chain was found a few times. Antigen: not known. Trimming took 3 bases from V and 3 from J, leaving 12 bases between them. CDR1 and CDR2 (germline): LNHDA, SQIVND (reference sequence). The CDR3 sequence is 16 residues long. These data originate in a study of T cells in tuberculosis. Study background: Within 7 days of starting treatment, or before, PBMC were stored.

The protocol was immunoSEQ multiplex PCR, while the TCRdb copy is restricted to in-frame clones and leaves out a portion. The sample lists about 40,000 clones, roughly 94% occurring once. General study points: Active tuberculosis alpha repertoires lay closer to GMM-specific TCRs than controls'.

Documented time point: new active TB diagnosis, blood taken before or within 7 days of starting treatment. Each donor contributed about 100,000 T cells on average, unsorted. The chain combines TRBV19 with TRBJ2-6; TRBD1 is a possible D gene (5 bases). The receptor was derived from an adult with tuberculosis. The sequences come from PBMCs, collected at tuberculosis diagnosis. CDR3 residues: CASSIWGYGGANVLTF. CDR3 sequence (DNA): TGTGCCAGTAGTATTTGGGGCTATGGTGGGGCCAACGTCCTGACTTTC.